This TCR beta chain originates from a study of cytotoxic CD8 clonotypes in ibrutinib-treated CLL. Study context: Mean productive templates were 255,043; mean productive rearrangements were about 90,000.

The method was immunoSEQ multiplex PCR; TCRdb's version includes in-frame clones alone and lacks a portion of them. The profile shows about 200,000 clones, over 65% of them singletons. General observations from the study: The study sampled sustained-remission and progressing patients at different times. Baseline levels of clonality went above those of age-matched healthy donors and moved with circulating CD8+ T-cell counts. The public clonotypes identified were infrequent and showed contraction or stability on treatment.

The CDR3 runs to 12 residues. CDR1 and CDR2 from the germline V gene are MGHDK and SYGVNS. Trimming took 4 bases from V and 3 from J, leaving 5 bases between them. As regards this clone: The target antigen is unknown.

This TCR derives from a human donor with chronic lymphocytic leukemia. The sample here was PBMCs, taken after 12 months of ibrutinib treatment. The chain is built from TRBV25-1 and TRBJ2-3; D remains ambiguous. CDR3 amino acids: CASSGKTDTQYF. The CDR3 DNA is TGTGCCAGCAGTGGGAAAACAGATACGCAGTATTTT.